These T cell receptor beta chains were read from a single sample in a study of shared clonotypes between healthy human individuals. Sequencing used immunoSEQ multiplex PCR; TCRdb keeps in-frame clones, though not all of them. The table lists about 2 million clones, approximately 94% of them singletons, with about 1.1% in the top ten. The material sequenced was naive CD8+ T cells sorted from blood. The receptors stem from a young man in good health. Each CDR3 is given with its conserved first and last residue. A D gene is named only where the DNA matches it firmly. A row's size may be missing; if present it is once, few, many or a size class.

D | size | J | V | DNA | CDR3
. | . | TRBJ2-7 | TRBV13 | TGTGCCAGCAGCGCCGAAGGGGTCTCCTACGAGCAGTACTTC | CASSAEGVSYEQYF
. | . | TRBJ2-5 | TRBV7-9 | TGTGCCAGCAGCTTACTGTGGGAGACCCAGTACTTC | CASSLLWETQYF
. | few | TRBJ1-2 | TRBV6-5 | TGTGCCAGCAGTTTGTCAGGGGACTATGGCTACACCTTC | CASSLSGDYGYTF
. | once | TRBJ2-7 | TRBV9 | TGTGCCAGCAGCGTAGGAGAGTGGCCATTACCGGGCGAGCAGTACTTC | CASSVGEWPLPGEQYF
. | . | TRBJ1-1 | TRBV19 | TGTGCCAGTAGTATTAGGACCCAACCTGAAGCTTTCTTT | CASSIRTQPEAFF
. | . | TRBJ2-1 | TRBV5-1 | TGCGCCAGCAGCTCCGAGGGCTCTACGGAGGGTGAGCAGTTCTTC | CASSSEGSTEGEQFF
TRBD2 | . | TRBJ2-7 | TRBV5-1 | TGCGCCAGCAGTTTAGCGGGAGCACACGAGCAGTACTTC | CASSLAGAHEQYF
. | . | TRBJ1-2 | TRBV10-1 | TGCGCCAGCAGTGAGTCGGGTTCTGTTGGCTACACCTTC | CASSESGSVGYTF
. | . | TRBJ1-3 | TRBV4-1 | TGCGCCAGCAGCCAAGGTGCCGGGTCTGGAAACACCATATATTTT | CASSQGAGSGNTIYF
. | once | TRBJ2-2 | TRBV5-8 | TGTGCCAGCAGCTTTGGATTCCGGGAGTCGAACACCGGGGAGCTGTTTTTT | CASSFGFRESNTGELFF
TRBD2 | . | TRBJ2-7 | TRBV4-1 | TGCGCCAGCAGCCAAGTCTCTAGCGGATACCACTCCTACGAGCAGTACTTC | CASSQVSSGYHSYEQYF
TRBD1 | . | TRBJ2-7 | TRBV7-8 | TGTGCCAGCAGCCCCACCGGGACAGGACCCTACGAGCAGTACTTC | CASSPTGTGPYEQYF
. | . | TRBJ1-4 | TRBV10-2 | TGCGCCAGCAGTGGGGAAGGGATTGAAAAACTGTTTTTT | CASSGEGIEKLFF
TRBD1 | . | TRBJ2-7 | TRBV4-1 | TGCGCCAGCAGCAAAAGACAGGGTCCGACCTACGAGCAGTACTTC | CASSKRQGPTYEQYF
TRBD2 | . | TRBJ2-3 | TRBV6-5 | TGTGCCACTCGGACTAGCGATAGCACAGATACGCAGTATTTT | CATRTSDSTDTQYF
TRBD1 | . | TRBJ1-1 | TRBV7-6 | TGTGCCAGCAGCTCGCAGACAGGGGTGGACACTGAAGCTTTCTTT | CASSSQTGVDTEAFF
. | . | TRBJ1-1 | TRBV6-4 | TGTGCCAGCAGTGCCTTCCCAAAACCCGCCGACGAAGCTTTCTTT | CASSAFPKPADEAFF
. | . | TRBJ2-1 | TRBV7-9 | TGTGCCAGCACCTATGGGACCCGGATCAATGAGCAGTTCTTC | CASTYGTRINEQFF
. | . | TRBJ2-2 | TRBV5-1 | TGCGCCAGCAGCCCGGAGAACACCGGGGAGCTGTTTTTT | CASSPENTGELFF
. | . | TRBJ2-7 | TRBV28 | TGTGCCAGCAGTTTTGTCACGGCCACTCTCTCCTACGAGCAGTACTTC | CASSFVTATLSYEQYF
. | . | TRBJ1-1 | TRBV10-1 | TGCGCCAGCAGTTCAGGGAGAAAGGCTTTCTTT | CASSSGRKAFF
. | . | TRBJ2-7 | TRBV6-1 | TGTGCCAGCAGTGAAGGGCCATCAGTGGCCTACGAGCAGTACTTC | CASSEGPSVAYEQYF
. | . | TRBJ2-1 | TRBV11-2 | TGTGCCAGCAGCCCCCAGGACCCTACCCGGTTCTTC | CASSPQDPTRFF
. | . | TRBJ2-7 | TRBV7-9 | TGTGCCAGCAGCTTAGAAGCGATCCCCTACGAGCAGTACTTC | CASSLEAIPYEQYF
TRBD1 | once | TRBJ2-7 | TRBV6-5 | TGTGCCATCCTGACAGGGCTTGGGGAGCAGTACTTC | CAILTGLGEQYF
TRBD1 | . | TRBJ2-7 | TRBV4-1 | TGCGCCAGCAGCCCACAGGGGGGTGCCCCCTACGAGCAGTACTTC | CASSPQGGAPYEQYF
. | . | TRBJ2-2 | TRBV9 | TGTGCCAGCAGCGGTAGCAACACCGGGGAGCTGTTTTTT | CASSGSNTGELFF
. | . | TRBJ1-2 | TRBV15 | TGTGCCACCAGCAGAGTGGACCCGGGAGTATATGGCTACACCTTC | CATSRVDPGVYGYTF
. | . | TRBJ2-1 | TRBV9 | TGTGCCAGCAGCGTAGGGGATCTCTACAATGAGCAGTTCTTC | CASSVGDLYNEQFF
. | . | TRBJ2-2 | TRBV10-1 | TGCGCCAGCCGCTTCGGGGGAAAGGGTGGGACCGGGGAGCTGTTTTTT | CASRFGGKGGTGELFF
TRBD2 | . | TRBJ2-5 | TRBV4-1 | TGCGCCAGCAGCCTACGACTAGCTGAAGAGACCCAGTACTTC | CASSLRLAEETQYF
. | . | TRBJ1-2 | TRBV27 | TGTGCCAGCAGACCGGACAGTAACTATGGCTACACCTTC | CASRPDSNYGYTF
. | . | TRBJ2-2 | TRBV19 | TGTGCCAGTAGTATGGGAAAGGAGCTGTTTTTT | CASSMGKELFF
. | . | TRBJ2-2 | TRBV5-6 | TGTGCCAGCAGCTTGGGCCCAGGGAGGGGGACCGGGGAGCTGTTTTTT | CASSLGPGRGTGELFF
TRBD2 | . | TRBJ2-5 | TRBV7-6 | TGTGCCAGCAGCAATGGACTAGCGGGTTACCAAGAGACCCAGTACTTC | CASSNGLAGYQETQYF
. | . | TRBJ1-1 | TRBV5-1 | TGCGCCAGCAGCTTGCCCCCGGGATTACCGAACACTGAAGCTTTCTTT | CASSLPPGLPNTEAFF
. | . | TRBJ2-1 | TRBV27 | TGTGCCAGCAGTTGGACAGCATACAATGAGCAGTTCTTC | CASSWTAYNEQFF
. | . | TRBJ1-1 | TRBV5-6 | TGTGCCAGCAGCTTTGAGGGATTGAACACTGAAGCTTTCTTT | CASSFEGLNTEAFF
. | . | TRBJ2-3 | TRBV4-1 | TGCGCCAGCAGCCAAGTCCCGCTGGCGGGGGCCACAGATACGCAGTATTTT | CASSQVPLAGATDTQYF
. | . | TRBJ1-2 | TRBV13 | TGTGCCAGCAGCTCGACAGGTAACAATCCCTATGGCTACACCTTC | CASSSTGNNPYGYTF
. | . | TRBJ1-1 | TRBV5-4 | TGTGCCAGCAGCTTGCGGGGGGTCGTAGACACTGAAGCTTTCTTT | CASSLRGVVDTEAFF
. | . | TRBJ1-3 | TRBV21-1 | TGTGCCAGCAGCAAAGGGGGGGACTCTGGAAACACCATATATTTT | CASSKGGDSGNTIYF
TRBD1 | . | TRBJ2-5 | TRBV5-4 | TGTGCCAGCAGCTTGACAGGGGAGGAGACCCAGTACTTC | CASSLTGEETQYF
TRBD1 | . | TRBJ1-4 | TRBV6-5 | TGTGCCAGCAGACCCTTGGGACAGGGTAATGAAAAACTGTTTTTT | CASRPLGQGNEKLFF